This T cell receptor (beta chain) stems from a study of PD-L1 blockade in urothelial cancer. Whole-study context: Blood drawn 3 weeks (second dose) and 6 weeks after treatment start was analyzed.

The germline V gene has CDR1 SNHLY and CDR2 FYNNEI. The CDR3 has 15 amino acids. V was pared by 3 bases and J by 5 bases, with 6 bases of the junction left unmatched. Clones were sequenced by immunoSEQ multiplex PCR, and TCRdb holds only the in-frame ones, with some missing. The table shows roughly 120,000 clones, with more than 85% occurring only once. Time point given: peripheral blood 6 weeks after treatment start. The TCR sequence derives from a man aged 60 to 75 with urothelial cancer. The chain joins TRBV2 to TRBJ1-4, with 7 bases matching TRBD1. The sample consisted of PBMCs, taken around atezolizumab (anti-PD-L1) treatment. The CDR3 loop is CASSELTGRNEKLFF. For the CDR3, the DNA is TGTGCCAGCAGTGAGCTGACAGGGAGGAATGAAAAACTGTTTTTT.